A single sample gave rise to the 29 T cell receptor beta chains below, sequenced in a study of regulatory T cells in long-lasting Graves disease. Time point in this sample: newly diagnosed GD, antithyroid drugs for less than 3 months. The TCR library was made from RNA that had been extracted from PBMCs in TRIzol. Construction of TCR beta libraries relied on iRepertoire HTBI primers and on Arm-PCR targeting CDR3 regions. MiXCR, applied by TCRdb to the multiplex PCR reads, yields one record per CDR3 protein. In the table there are 320,000 or so distinct CDR3 sequences, roughly 18% of which are singletons. Sequenced material: peripheral blood mononuclear cells (PBMCs), taken at new diagnosis, from a patient treated with antithyroid drugs. These receptors were collected from a female donor with Graves disease.

The chain is built from TRBV12-3 or TRBV12-4 and TRBJ1-1, with TRBD1 matching over 7 bases. Trimming took 5 bases from V and 7 from J; bases not matched to a gene: 7. The length of the CDR3 is 13 residues. CDR3 bases: TGTGCCAGCAGTGAAGAGAGGGGGCTTGAAGCTTTCTTT. Translated: CASSEERGLEAFF.

This clonotype has ten or more counts. This chain connects TRBV29-1 to TRBJ1-2; no clear D. The CDR3 totals 14 residues. V lost 0 bases and J lost 0, with 8 bases in between. Per the germline V gene, CDR1 is SQVTM and CDR2 is ANQGSEA. Here the CDR3 reads CSVEEDPPNYGYTF. The CDR3 DNA follows: TGCAGCGTTGAAGAAGATCCTCCTAACTATGGCTACACCTTC.

The J gene is TRBJ2-1, the V gene TRBV11-3; weak D call: TRBD1 (5 bases). The germline V gene has CDR1 SGHNT and CDR2 YENEEA. Trimming removed 4 bases from V and 5 bases from J, with 6 bases in between. This CDR3 region has 12 residues. The CDR3 is CASSSTDNEQFF. CDR3 nucleotide sequence: TGTGCCAGCAGCTCGACAGACAATGAGCAGTTCTTC.

This clonotype was picked up many times. The chain combines TRBV28 with TRBJ2-1; D remains ambiguous. Germline CDR1 is MDHEN and CDR2 is SYDVKM. The CDR3 runs 15 residues. Trimming stripped 6 bases from V and 4 bases from J, with 16 bases between. CDR3 bases: TGTGCCAGCAGGACCCTGGCGTCTGCTTACAATGAGCAGTTCTTC. Encoded protein: CASRTLASAYNEQFF.

In its sample, this clonotype was seen many times. The chain is built from TRBV6-5 and TRBJ1-2, with 8 bases lining up with TRBD1. The V segment lost 4 bases and the J segment 6 bases; nucleotides outside the gene matches: 13. The length of the CDR3 is 16 residues. Germline assignment: CDR1 MNHEY and CDR2 SVGAGI. The CDR3 bases are TGTGCCAGCAGTTGGGGGGGCCAGGGGGCGACGGATGGCTACACCTTC. Amino acids: CASSWGGQGATDGYTF.

This clonotype has at least ten counts. The V and J genes are TRBV29-1 and TRBJ2-5; 12 nucleotides agree with TRBD1. CDR3 length equals 13 residues. With 6 bases clipped from V and 4 bases from J, the junction kept 3 bases outside the gene matches. Germline-derived CDR1 and CDR2 are SQVTM and ANQGSEA. This chain's CDR3 is CSVGTGGGETQYF. CDR3 DNA sequence: TGCAGCGTGGGGACAGGGGGCGGAGAGACCCAGTACTTC. The whole variable domain, filled in from reference TRBV29-1 and TRBJ2-5, reads SAVISQKPSRDICQRGTSLTIQCQVDSQVTMMFWYRQQPGQSLTLIATANQGSEATYESGFVIDKFPISRPNLTFSTLTVSNMSPEDSSIYLCSVGTGGGETQYFGPGTRLLVL.

This clonotype was recorded a few times. At one boundary the junction diverges from the germline segment, which might be a read error. This chain connects TRBV5-1 to TRBJ2-7, with 9 positions matching TRBD1. The V gene's germline CDR1 is SGHRS and CDR2 YFSETQ. The CDR3 contains 13 residues. CDR3 sequence: CASSAGPGQGINF. CDR3 bases: TGCGCCAGCAGCGCGGGCCCAGGACAGGGGATAAACTTC.

The sample holds a few counts of this clonotype. V usage is TRBV19 and J usage is TRBJ1-1, with D perhaps matching TRBD1 (6 bases). The CDR3 spans 16 residues. The V and J ends lost 3 bases and 1 base respectively, with 15 bases between them. Germline assignment: CDR1 LNHDA and CDR2 SQIVND (reference sequence). Here the CDR3 reads CASSILAGTQNTEAFF. For the CDR3, the DNA is TGTGCCAGTAGTATTCTAGCGGGGACACAGAACACTGAAGCTTTCTTT.

This clonotype has only a few counts. J is TRBJ2-7 and V is TRBV5-1, with TRBD1 matching 8 bases. The V segment lost 7 bases and the J segment 3 bases; nucleotides outside the gene matches: 6. This CDR3 region has 13 residues. Germline V CDR1 and CDR2: SGHRS, YFSETQ. Here the CDR3 DNA reads TGCGCCAGCGGCCCGGACAGGGTCTACGAGCAGTACTTC. Residues: CASGPDRVYEQYF.

This clonotype was seen at least ten times. The chain combines TRBV7-8 with TRBJ2-7; D possibly corresponds to TRBD1 (6 bases). The V gene's germline CDR1 is SGHVS and CDR2 FQNEAQ. V dropped 5 bases and J dropped 7 bases, with 18 bases sitting between them. The CDR3 loop spans 14 amino acids. In DNA form, the CDR3 reads TGTGCCAGCAGCCTAGTCAGGGGAGTGGGGGAGCAGTACTTC. Translating it yields CASSLVRGVGEQYF.

Many counts were recorded for this clonotype. The chain uses TRBV24-1 and TRBJ1-1; 8 bases fit TRBD1. The ends lost 4 bases at V and 5 bases at J; junction bases unmatched: 14. Germline-derived CDR1 and CDR2 are KGHDR and SFDVKD. CDR3 size: 17 residues. DNA for the CDR3: TGTGCCACCAGTGAACCTGGACAGGGCGAAGGAAAAACTGAAGCTTTCTTT. Protein sequence: CATSEPGQGEGKTEAFF.

This clonotype was counted ten times or more. The V call is TRBV27, the J call TRBJ2-7, with 8 bases lining up with TRBD1. CDR1 and CDR2 (germline): MNHEY, SMNVEV (reference sequence). CDR3 length: 15 amino acids. J lost 4 bases, V lost 2 bases, and 7 bases had no gene match. The CDR3 sequence is CASSLRQGPGYEQYF. Written as DNA, the CDR3 is TGTGCCAGCAGTTTACGACAGGGGCCCGGGTACGAGCAGTACTTC.

This chain joins TRBV28 and TRBJ1-5; D not resolved. The CDR3 runs 15 residues. Germline CDR1 reads MDHEN; CDR2 reads SYDVKM. V was clipped by 6 bases and J by 4 bases, with 16 bases between them. The CDR3 DNA reads as TGTGCCAGCAGGACCCTGAAGGCGGATAATCAGCCCCAGCATTTT. Translation gives CASRTLKADNQPQHF.

This clonotype appeared many times. The V and J genes are TRBV5-4 and TRBJ2-1; a weak D match, TRBD2 (5 bases). This CDR3 spans 15 amino acids. Trimming took off 0 bases at V and 5 bases at J, with 12 bases between the two ends. Germline CDR1 is SGHNT and CDR2 is YYREEE (reference sequence). The CDR3 loop reads CASSLVGGLNNEQFF. For the CDR3, the DNA is TGTGCCAGCAGCTTGGTGGGCGGACTGAACAATGAGCAGTTCTTC.

The rearrangement links TRBV30 to TRBJ2-7; a weak D match, TRBD1 (6 bases). CDR3 size: 13 residues. CDR1 is GTSNPN and CDR2 is SVGIG in the germline V gene (reference sequence). Trimming took 3 bases from V and 0 from J, leaving 9 bases between them. The CDR3 sequence: CAWRGRGSYEQYF. Written as DNA, the CDR3 is TGTGCCTGGAGGGGCAGGGGCTCCTACGAGCAGTACTTC.

This clonotype was counted at least ten times. This sequence joins TRBV19 and TRBJ1-4; 8 bases map to TRBD1. V trimming: 2 bases; J trimming: 16 bases; junction bases outside the gene matches: 18. The CDR3 extends over 16 amino acids. Germline V gives CDR1 LNHDA, CDR2 SQIVND (reference sequence). In nucleotides, the CDR3 is TGTGCCAGTAGTATATCCCTCGGCAGGGGGCCGCCACAAGGGTTTTTT. Its protein is CASSISLGRGPPQGFF.

The V and J genes are TRBV5-1 and TRBJ2-3, with 12 nucleotides matching TRBD2. CDR3 length: 16 amino acids. In germline, CDR1 is SGHRS, CDR2 YFSETQ. The V gene end was trimmed by 6 bases and the J gene end by 2 bases; junction bases not matched to a gene: 7. The CDR3 is CASNGLAGSITDTQYF. In DNA, the CDR3 is TGCGCCAGCAACGGACTAGCGGGATCGATCACAGATACGCAGTATTTT.

This clonotype has a count of ten or more. The CDR3 nucleotides read TGTGCCAGCTCACCTCTGGAATGGCAGGGTAACCCACCCCTCCACTTT. This encodes CASSPLEWQGNPPLHF. V gene TRBV18 combines with J gene TRBJ1-6, with TRBD1 as a possible D gene (5 bases). V lost 3 bases and J lost 11, with 20 bases in between. The germline V gene encodes CDR1 KGHSH and CDR2 LQKENI. This CDR3 contains 16 residues.

This clonotype was seen a few times. The rearrangement links TRBV5-6 to TRBJ2-1; D is unresolved. CDR1 and CDR2 (germline): SGHDT, YYEEEE. Between the trimmed V and J ends, which lost 0 bases and 8 bases, there was a span of 6 bases. This CDR3 region has 12 residues. The CDR3 DNA is TGTGCCAGCAGCTTGGATTCGTATGAGCAGTTCTTC. It encodes CASSLDSYEQFF.

This clonotype was counted many times. The chain combines TRBV11-3 with TRBJ2-7; 9 bases map to TRBD2. Germline V gene lookup returns CDR1 SGHNT and CDR2 YENEEA. The J segment lost 4 bases and the V segment lost 5 bases, leaving 15 bases of the junction unmatched. The CDR3 contains 17 residues. The CDR3 nucleotides read TGTGCCAGCAGCCGGTCCGCTCCGGGACTAGCCGAATACGAGCAGTACTTC. Translating gives CASSRSAPGLAEYEQYF.

This clonotype was recorded at least ten times. The chain is built from TRBV25-1 and TRBJ2-1; TRBD2 might be the D (6 bases). CDR3 length: 14 residues. Trimming took off 4 bases at V and 7 bases at J, with 14 bases between the two ends. Germline V gene sequence: CDR1 MGHDK, CDR2 SYGVNS. The DNA of the CDR3 is TGTGCCAGCAGTGTGGCGGGACTTTTAAATGAGCAGTTCTTC. Its translation is CASSVAGLLNEQFF.

Regarding this clonotype: This could be a read error, since a much larger clone is one nucleotide away. The J gene is TRBJ2-5, the V gene TRBV6-1, with 7 bases fitting TRBD1. This CDR3 comprises 13 residues. The germline gives CDR1 MNHNS, CDR2 SASEGT. The CDR3 region has the DNA TGTGCCAACAGTGAACTGGGTACAGGGGCCCAGTACTTC. It yields the protein CANSELGTGAQYF.

This clonotype was seen a few times. The chain's CDR3 is CSAGQPGLAASTDTQYF. CDR3 in DNA: TGCAGTGCTGGACAGCCGGGACTAGCGGCTAGCACAGATACGCAGTATTTT. The chain is built from TRBV20-1 and TRBJ2-3; 11 bases map to TRBD2. The V and J ends lost 5 bases and 0 bases, in that order; junction bases with no gene match: 10. Germline V lookup: CDR1 DFQATT, CDR2 SNEGSKA (reference sequence). The CDR3 runs 17 residues.

Ten or more counts support this clonotype. The chain couples TRBV28 to TRBJ1-6; 8 bases are a match to TRBD1. CDR1 is MDHEN and CDR2 is SYDVKM in the germline V gene. CDR3 length equals 15 residues. The ends lost 2 bases at V and 10 bases at J; junction bases unmatched: 7. CDR3 sequence reads: CASSLKDREVSPLHF. CDR3 DNA: TGTGCCAGCAGTTTAAAGGACAGGGAAGTGTCACCCCTCCACTTT.

This clonotype was detected many times. This chain joins TRBV27 and TRBJ2-1, with TRBD1 matching over 9 bases. The J segment lost 6 bases and the V segment lost 5 bases, leaving 14 bases of the junction unmatched. In germline, CDR1 is MNHEY, CDR2 SMNVEV (reference sequence). The CDR3 has 17 amino acids. DNA for the CDR3: TGTGCCAGCAGTACTACTATCACAGGGGGCTTGTCCAATGAGCAGTTCTTC. Translation gives CASSTTITGGLSNEQFF.

The rearrangement joins TRBV11-3 to TRBJ1-2; D uncertain. This CDR3 is 13 amino acids long. Germline lookup yields CDR1 SGHNT and CDR2 YENEEA. Trimming removed 6 bases from V and 4 bases from J, with 12 bases in between. CDR3 in DNA: TGTGCCAGCAGTCCCCTACTGATCTATGGCTACACCTTC. It yields the protein CASSPLLIYGYTF.

This clonotype was seen repeatedly, ten times or more. V gene TRBV4-1 combines with J gene TRBJ2-5; D possibly corresponds to TRBD1 (5 bases). The germline gives CDR1 MGHRA, CDR2 YSYEKL. The CDR3 is made up of 15 amino acids. Trimming took off 1 base at V and 2 bases at J, with 11 bases between the two ends. CDR3 coding DNA: TGCGCCAGCAGCCAAGGCCACAGGCAGCAAGAGACCCAGTACTTC. Protein sequence: CASSQGHRQQETQYF.

The CDR3 region is CASRKGGLVPDEAFF. The CDR3 DNA follows: TGTGCCAGCAGGAAGGGGGGGCTGGTCCCAGATGAAGCTTTCTTT. The chain links TRBV2 to TRBJ1-1, with D possibly TRBD1 on 6 matching bases. Germline V gene lookup returns CDR1 SNHLY and CDR2 FYNNEI. The CDR3 length is 15 residues. Between the trimmed V and J ends, which lost 6 bases and 7 bases, there was a span of 21 bases.

This clonotype came up a few times. CDR3 DNA: TGTGCCACCAGTGATTTGCGACGGGGACTAGCGGGAGACAATGAGCAGTTCTTC. Residues: CATSDLRRGLAGDNEQFF. The chain employs TRBV24-1 and TRBJ2-1, with 14 bases lining up with TRBD2. The germline gives CDR1 KGHDR, CDR2 SFDVKD. The CDR3 is 18 residues long. The junction had 5 bases not matched to a gene; V was cut back by 0 bases and J by 5 bases.